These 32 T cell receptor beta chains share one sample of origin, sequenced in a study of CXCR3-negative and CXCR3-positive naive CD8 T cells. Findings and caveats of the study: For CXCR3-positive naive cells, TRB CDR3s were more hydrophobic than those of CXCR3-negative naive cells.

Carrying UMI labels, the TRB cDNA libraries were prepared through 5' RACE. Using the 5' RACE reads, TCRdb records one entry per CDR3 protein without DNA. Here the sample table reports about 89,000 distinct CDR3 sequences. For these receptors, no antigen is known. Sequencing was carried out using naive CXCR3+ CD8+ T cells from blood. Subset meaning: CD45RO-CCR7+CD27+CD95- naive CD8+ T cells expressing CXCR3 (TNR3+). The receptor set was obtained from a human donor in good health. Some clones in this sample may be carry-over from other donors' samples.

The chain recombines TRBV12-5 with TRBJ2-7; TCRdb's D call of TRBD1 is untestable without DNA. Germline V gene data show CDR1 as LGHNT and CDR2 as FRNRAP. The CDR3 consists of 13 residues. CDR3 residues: CASAGGNPYEQYF. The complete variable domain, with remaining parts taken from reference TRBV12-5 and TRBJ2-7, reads DARVTQTPRHKVTEMGQEVTMRCQPILGHNTVFWYRQTMMQGLELLAYFRNRAPLDDSGMPKDRFSAEMPDATLATLKIQPSEPRDSAVYFCASAGGNPYEQYFGPGTRLTVT.

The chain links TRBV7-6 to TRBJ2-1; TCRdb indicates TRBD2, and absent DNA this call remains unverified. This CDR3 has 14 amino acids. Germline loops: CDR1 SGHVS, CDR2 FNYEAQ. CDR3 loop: CASSSGLADNEQFF.

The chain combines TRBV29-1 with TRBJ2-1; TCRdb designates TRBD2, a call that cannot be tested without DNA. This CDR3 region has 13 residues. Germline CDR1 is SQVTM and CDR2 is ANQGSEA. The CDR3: CSALSGGANEQFF.

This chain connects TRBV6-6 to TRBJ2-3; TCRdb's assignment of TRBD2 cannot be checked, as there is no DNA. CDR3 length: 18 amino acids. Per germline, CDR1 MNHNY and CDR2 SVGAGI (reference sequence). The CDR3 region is CASSYSSLAELSTDTQYF.

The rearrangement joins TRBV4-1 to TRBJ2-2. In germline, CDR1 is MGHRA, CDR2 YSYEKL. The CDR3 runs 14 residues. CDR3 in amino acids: CASSQGLSTGELFF.

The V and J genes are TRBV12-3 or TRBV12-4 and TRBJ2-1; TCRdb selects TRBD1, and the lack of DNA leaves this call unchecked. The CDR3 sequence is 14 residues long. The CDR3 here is CASSPTGQYNEQFF.

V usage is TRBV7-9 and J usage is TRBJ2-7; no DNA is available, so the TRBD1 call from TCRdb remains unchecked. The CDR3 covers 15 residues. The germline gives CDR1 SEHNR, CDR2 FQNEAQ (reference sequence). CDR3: CASSGGDSISYEQYF.

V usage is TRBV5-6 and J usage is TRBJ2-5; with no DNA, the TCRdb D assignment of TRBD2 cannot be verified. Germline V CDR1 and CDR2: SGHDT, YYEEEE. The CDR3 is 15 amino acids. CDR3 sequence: CASSLMTSGQETQYF.

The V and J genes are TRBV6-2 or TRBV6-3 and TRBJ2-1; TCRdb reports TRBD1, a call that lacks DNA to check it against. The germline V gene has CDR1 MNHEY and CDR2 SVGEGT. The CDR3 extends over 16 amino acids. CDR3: CASSYDPGTGNNEQFF.

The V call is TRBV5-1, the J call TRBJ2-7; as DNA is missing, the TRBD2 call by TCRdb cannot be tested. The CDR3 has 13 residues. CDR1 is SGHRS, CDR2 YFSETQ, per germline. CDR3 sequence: CASSGGLGSEQYF.

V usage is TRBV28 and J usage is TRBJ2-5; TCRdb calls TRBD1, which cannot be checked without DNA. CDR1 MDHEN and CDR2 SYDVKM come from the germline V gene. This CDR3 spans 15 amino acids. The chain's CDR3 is CASSLYRREGETQYF.

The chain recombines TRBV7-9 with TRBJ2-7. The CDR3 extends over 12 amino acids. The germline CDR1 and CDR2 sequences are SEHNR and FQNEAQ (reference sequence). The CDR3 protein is CASSLSAGEQYF. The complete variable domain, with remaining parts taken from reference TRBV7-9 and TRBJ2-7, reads DTGVSQNPRHKITKRGQNVTFRCDPISEHNRLYWYRQTLGQGPEFLTYFQNEAQLEKSRLLSDRFSAERPKGSFSTLEIQRTEQGDSAMYLCASSLSAGEQYFGPGTRLTVT.

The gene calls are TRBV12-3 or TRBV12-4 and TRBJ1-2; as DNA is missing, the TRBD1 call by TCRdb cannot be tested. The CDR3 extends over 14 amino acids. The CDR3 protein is CASSFEGANYGYTF.

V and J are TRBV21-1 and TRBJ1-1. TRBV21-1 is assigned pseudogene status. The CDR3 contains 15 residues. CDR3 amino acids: CASRGTGFVDTEAFF.

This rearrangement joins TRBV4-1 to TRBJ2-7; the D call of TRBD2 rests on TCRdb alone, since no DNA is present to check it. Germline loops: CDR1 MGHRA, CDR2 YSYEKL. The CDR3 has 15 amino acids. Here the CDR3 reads CASSPNGLADYEQYF.

The CDR3 reads CASRPDRGLFITEAFF. V gene TRBV7-2 combines with J gene TRBJ1-1; with no DNA, the TCRdb D assignment of TRBD1 cannot be verified. CDR3 length: 16 residues. CDR1 and CDR2 (germline): SGHTA, FQGNSA.

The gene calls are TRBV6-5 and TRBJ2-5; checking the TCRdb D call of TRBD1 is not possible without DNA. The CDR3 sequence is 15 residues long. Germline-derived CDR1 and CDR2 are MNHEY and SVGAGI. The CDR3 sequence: CASSFRQGEGETQYF.

The CDR3 is CASSFPGTGVDTGELFF. The J gene is TRBJ2-2, the V gene TRBV7-9; TCRdb's D gene call, TRBD1, goes unchecked for lack of DNA. The germline V gene has CDR1 SEHNR and CDR2 FQNEAQ (reference sequence). The CDR3 is 17 amino acids.

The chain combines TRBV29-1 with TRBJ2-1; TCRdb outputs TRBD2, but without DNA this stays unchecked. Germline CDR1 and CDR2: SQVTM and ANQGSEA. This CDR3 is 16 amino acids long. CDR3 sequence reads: CSVEDLGGRDYNEQFF.

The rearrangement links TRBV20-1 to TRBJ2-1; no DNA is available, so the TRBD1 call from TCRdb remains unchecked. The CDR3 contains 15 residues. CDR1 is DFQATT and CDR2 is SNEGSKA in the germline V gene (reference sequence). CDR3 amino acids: CSASGGTSSYNEQFF.

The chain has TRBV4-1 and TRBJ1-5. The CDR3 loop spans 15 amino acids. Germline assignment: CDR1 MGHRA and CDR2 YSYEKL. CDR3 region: CASSQVAWGNQPQHF.

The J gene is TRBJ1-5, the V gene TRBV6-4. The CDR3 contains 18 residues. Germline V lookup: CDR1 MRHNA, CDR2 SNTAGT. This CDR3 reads CASSECSGNQNSNQPQHF.

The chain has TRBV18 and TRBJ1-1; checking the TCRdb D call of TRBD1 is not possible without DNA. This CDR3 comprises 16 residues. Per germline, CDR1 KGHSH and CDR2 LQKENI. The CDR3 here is CASSPPFTGRKNEAFF.

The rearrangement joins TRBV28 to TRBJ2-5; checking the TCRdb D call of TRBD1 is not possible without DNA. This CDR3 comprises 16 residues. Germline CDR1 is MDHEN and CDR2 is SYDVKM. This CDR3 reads CASSHKRWDTQETQYF.

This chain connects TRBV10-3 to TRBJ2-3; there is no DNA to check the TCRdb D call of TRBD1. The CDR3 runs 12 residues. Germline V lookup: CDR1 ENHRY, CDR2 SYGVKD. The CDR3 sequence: CAISDEGDTQYF.

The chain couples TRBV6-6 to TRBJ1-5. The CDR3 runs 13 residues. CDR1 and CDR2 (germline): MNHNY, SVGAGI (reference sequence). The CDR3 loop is CASSYSEGQPQHF.

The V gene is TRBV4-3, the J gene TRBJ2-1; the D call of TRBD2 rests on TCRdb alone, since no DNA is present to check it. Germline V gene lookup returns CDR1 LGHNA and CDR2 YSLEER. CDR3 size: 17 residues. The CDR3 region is CASSQDRLAGPYNEQFF.

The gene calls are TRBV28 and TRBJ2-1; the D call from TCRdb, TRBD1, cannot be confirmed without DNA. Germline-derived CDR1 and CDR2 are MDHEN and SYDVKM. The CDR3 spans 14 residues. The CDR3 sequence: CASSNRGEVNEQFF.

The CDR3 protein is CASSAFGTDTQYF. The chain links TRBV27 to TRBJ2-3. CDR3 length: 13 amino acids. Germline CDR1 is MNHEY and CDR2 is SMNVEV (reference sequence).

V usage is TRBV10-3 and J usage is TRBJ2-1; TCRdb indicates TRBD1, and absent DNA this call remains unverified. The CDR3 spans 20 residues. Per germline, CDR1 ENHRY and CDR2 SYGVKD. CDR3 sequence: CAITRDRGFGGPLSYNEQFF.

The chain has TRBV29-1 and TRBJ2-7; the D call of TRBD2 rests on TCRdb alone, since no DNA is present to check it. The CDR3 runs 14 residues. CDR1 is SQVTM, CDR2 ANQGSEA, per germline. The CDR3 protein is CSATVVGSQYEQYF.

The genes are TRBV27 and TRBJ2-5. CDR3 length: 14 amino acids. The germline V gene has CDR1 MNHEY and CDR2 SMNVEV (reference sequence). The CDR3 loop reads CASSPLATEETQYF.